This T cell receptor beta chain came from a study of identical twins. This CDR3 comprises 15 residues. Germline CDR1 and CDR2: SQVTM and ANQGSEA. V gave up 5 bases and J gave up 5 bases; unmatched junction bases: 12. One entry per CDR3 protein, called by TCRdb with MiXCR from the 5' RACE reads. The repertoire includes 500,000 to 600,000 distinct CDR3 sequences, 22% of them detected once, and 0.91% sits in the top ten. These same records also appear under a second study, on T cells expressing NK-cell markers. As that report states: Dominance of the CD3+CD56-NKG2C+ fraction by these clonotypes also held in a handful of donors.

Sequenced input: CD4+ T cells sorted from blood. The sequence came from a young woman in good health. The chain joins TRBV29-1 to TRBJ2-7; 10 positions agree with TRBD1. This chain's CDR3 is CSVCSTGGAIHEQYF. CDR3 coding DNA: TGCAGCGTTTGTTCGACAGGGGGCGCGATCCACGAGCAGTACTTC.